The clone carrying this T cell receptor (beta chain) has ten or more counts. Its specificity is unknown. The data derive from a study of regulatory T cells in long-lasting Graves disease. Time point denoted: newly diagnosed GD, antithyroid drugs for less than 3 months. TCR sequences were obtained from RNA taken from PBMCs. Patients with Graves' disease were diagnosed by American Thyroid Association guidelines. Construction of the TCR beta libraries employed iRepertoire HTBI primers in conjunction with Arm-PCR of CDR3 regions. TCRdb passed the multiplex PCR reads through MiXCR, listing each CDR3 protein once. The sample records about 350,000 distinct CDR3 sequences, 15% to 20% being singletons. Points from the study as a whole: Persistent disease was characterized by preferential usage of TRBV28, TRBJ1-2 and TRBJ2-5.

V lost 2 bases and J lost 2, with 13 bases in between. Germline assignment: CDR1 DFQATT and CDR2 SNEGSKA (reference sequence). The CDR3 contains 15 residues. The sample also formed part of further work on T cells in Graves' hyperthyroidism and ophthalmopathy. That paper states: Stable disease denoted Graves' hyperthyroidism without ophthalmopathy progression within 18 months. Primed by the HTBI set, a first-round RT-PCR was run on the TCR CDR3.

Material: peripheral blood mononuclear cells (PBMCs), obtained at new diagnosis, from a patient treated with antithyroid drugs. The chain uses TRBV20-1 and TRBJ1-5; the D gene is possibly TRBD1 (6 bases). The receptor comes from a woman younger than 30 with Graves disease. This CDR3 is CSARWGGGRNQPQHF. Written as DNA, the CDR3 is TGCAGTGCTAGATGGGGGGGCGGGCGCAATCAGCCCCAGCATTTT.